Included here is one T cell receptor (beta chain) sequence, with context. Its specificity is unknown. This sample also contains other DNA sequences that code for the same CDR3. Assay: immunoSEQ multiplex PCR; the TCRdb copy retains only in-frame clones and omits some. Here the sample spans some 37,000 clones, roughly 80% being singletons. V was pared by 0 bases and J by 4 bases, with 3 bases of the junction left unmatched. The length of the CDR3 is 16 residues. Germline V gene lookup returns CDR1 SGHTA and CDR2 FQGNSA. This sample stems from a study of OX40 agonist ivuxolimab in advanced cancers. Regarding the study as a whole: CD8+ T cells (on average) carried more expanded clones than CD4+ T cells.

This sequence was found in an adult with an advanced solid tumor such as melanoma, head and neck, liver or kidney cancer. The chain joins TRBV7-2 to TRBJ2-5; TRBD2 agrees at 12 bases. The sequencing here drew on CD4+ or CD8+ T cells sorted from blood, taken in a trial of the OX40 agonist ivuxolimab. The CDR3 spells CASSLAASGGGETQYF. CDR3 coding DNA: TGTGCCAGCAGCTTAGCCGCTAGCGGGGGGGGAGAGACCCAGTACTTC. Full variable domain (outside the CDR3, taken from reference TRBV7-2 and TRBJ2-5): GAGVSQSPSNKVTEKGKDVELRCDPISGHTALYWYRQSLGQGLEFLIYFQGNSAPDKSGLPSDRFSAERTGGSVSTLTIQRTQQEDSAVYLCASSLAASGGGETQYFGPGTRLLVL.